This entry concerns a single T cell receptor beta chain. The table lists this clone with a few counts. The antigen this receptor binds is unknown. Base qualities are not recorded, but no much larger clone differs from it by a single base. An Illumina MiSeq was used to sequence the TCRbeta libraries, yielding an average of approximately 40,000 productive templates per sample. Using multiplex PCR amplification, the immunoSEQ assay generated the TCRbeta CDR3 libraries. On the study's bioinformatics: Repertoire diversity was calculated as previously defined, with values near 0 taken to indicate extremely monoclonal samples. Drawn from immuneACCESS, this table holds only the in-frame rearrangements with V and J called that TCRdb kept. Clones are partly lost; checked studies trace under half to an unresolved V gene and leave the rest unexplained. Clonal size and the V and J genes are those of that table, whereas D and trimming came from the DNA. Within this sample are under 3,000 clones, with 31% of them counted one time only. Clones ranked in the top ten supply around 60% of the sample.

There are 15 amino acids in the CDR3, from cysteine to phenylalanine inclusive. Only the CDR3 part of the read is kept: 45 bases, read in frame from the first base. Clipping removes 3 bases from V and 2 bases from J, with 6 as the unmatched junction base count. From a lookup of the germline V gene (reference sequence), CDR1 and CDR2 are GTSNPN and SVGIG. DNA was extracted from blood mononuclear cells, with the same DNA used for both TCR and STAT3 sequencing. The source of the sample is a study of STAT3 mutations in large granular lymphocyte leukemia (dated by TCRdb to about 2019). A note on the overall study: Roughly half of the T-LGLL patients who were sequenced longitudinally carried canonical activating STAT3 mutations. Over half of the T-LGLL patients were given one or more immunosuppressive therapy regimens, and approximately 41% of the treated patients had a hematologic response. Serial deep sequencing of TCRbeta CDR3 and STAT3 was performed in patients with T-cell large granular lymphocyte leukemia to reconstruct clonal hierarchy and dynamics. From an initial cohort of 200 to 250 LGL patients, roughly 19 representative T-LGLL cases were chosen for longitudinal sequencing of TCRbeta and STAT3. As controls, the study also included longitudinal sequencing of two patients with natural killer LGL leukemia. For each patient, sequencing was performed at an average of 4 time points, with a range of 2 to 8 samplings.

What the study reported, not specific to this receptor: Linking therapy response to changes in TCR clonal burden was complicated by variable intervals between samplings and by differing treatment regimens. Because codominant clonotypes persisted in some patients, a small but highly pathogenic clone may have been missed. TCR clonotype switching after therapy was observed in 6 of 18 patients, and all newly emerging clones were found to be STAT3 wild type. In several patients, dominant TCR clone burden exceeded STAT3 mutant burden, suggesting STAT3 mutation arose secondarily within a pre-expanded clone. Every T-LGLL patient showed at least one immunodominant TCRbeta clonotype, and about half showed multiple immunodominant subclonotypes. Because no samples were available when a clone first appeared, clonal expansion had to be inferred from samplings taken at other points.

Sequences were obtained from PBMCs. The TCR originated in a human donor with T large granular lymphocyte leukemia. Some clones in this sample may be carry-over from other donors' samples. Here the chain combines TRBV30 and TRBJ1-1; 10 central bases correspond to TRBD1. CDR3 region: CAWRGGTGVNTEAFF. The sequence in DNA is TGTGCCTGGAGGGGGGGGACAGGGGTTAACACTGAAGCTTTCTTT.